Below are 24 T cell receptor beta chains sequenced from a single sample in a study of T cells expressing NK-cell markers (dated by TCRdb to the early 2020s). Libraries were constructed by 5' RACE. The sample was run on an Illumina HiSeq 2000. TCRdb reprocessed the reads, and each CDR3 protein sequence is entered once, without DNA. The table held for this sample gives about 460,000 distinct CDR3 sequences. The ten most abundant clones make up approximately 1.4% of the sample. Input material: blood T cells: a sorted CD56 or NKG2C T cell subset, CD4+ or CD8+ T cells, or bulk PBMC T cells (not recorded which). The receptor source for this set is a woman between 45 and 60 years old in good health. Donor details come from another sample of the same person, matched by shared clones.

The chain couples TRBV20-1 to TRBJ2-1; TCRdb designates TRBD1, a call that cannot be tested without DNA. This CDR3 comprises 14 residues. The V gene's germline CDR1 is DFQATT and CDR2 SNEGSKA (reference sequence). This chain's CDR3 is CSARGATGGDEQFF.

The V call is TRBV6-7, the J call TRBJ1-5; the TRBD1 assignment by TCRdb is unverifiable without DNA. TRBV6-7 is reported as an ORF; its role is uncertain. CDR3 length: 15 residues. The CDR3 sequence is CASTYGTGHNQPQHF.

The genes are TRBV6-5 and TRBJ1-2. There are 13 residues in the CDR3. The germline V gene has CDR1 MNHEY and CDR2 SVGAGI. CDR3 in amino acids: CASREGRNYGYTF.

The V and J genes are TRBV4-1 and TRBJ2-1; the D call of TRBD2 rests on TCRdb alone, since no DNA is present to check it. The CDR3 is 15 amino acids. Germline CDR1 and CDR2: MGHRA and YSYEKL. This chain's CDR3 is CASRFIAGANNEQFF.

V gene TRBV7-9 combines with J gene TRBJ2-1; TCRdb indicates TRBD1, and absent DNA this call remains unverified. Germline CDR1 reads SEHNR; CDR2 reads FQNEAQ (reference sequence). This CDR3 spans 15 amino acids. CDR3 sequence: CASSSHLGVYNEQFF.

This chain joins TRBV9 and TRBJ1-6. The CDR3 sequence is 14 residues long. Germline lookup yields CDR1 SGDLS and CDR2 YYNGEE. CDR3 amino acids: CASSRREGSTPLHF.

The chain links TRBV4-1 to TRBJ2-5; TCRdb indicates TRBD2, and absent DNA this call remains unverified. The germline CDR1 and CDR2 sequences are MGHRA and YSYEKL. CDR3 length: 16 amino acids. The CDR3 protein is CASSQTGTSGSETQYF.

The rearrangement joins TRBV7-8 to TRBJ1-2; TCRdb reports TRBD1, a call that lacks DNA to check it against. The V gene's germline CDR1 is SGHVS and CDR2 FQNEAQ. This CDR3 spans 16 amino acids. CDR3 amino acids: CASSLMGQGTGYGYTF.

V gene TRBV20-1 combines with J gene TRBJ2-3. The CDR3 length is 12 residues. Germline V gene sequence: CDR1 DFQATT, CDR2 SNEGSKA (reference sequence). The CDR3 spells CSARRGPDTQYF.

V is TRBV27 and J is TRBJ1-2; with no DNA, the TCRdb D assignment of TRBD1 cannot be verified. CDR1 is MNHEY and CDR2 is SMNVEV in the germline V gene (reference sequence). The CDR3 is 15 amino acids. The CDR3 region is CASSRNGQGGYGYTF.

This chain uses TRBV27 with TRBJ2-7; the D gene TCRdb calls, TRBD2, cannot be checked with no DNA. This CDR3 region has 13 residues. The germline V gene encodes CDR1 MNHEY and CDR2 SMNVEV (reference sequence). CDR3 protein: CASSGLAFYEQYF.

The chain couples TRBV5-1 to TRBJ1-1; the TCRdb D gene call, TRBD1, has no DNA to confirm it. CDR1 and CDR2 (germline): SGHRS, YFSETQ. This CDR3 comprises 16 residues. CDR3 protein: CASSPGQGGFETEAFF.

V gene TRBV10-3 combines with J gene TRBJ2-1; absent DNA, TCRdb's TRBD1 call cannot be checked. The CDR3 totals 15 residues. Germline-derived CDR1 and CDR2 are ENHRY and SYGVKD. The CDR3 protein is CAISGGGTEDNEQFF.

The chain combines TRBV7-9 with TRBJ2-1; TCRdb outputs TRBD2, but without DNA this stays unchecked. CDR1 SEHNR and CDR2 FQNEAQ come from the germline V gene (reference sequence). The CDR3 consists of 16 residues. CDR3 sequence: CASSLVAAGRYNEQFF.

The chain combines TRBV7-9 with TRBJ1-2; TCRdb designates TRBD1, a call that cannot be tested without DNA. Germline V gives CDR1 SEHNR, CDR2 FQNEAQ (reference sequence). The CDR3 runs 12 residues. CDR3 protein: CASSLWGQGYTF. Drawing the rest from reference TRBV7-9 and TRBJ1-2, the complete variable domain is DTGVSQNPRHKITKRGQNVTFRCDPISEHNRLYWYRQTLGQGPEFLTYFQNEAQLEKSRLLSDRFSAERPKGSFSTLEIQRTEQGDSAMYLCASSLWGQGYTFGSGTRLTVV.

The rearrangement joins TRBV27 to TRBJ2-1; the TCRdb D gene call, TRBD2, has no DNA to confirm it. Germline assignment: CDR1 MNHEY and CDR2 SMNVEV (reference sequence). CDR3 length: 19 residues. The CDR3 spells CASSDVGLGFWSSYNEQFF.

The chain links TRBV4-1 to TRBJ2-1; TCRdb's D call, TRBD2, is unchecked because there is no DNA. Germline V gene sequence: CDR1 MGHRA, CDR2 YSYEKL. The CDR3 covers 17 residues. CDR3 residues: CASSQGGGRVQYNEQFF.

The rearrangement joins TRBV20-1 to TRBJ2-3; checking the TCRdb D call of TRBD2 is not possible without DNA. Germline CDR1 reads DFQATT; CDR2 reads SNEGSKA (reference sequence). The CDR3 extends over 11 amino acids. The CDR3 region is CRATSGDTQYF.

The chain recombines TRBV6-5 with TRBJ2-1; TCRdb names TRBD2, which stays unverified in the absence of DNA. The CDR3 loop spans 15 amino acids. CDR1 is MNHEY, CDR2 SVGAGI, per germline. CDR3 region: CASSYSTGTTEEQFF.

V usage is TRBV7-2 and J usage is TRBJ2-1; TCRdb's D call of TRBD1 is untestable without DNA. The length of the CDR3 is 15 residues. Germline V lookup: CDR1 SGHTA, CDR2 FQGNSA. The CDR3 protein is CASSLDILGYNEQFF.

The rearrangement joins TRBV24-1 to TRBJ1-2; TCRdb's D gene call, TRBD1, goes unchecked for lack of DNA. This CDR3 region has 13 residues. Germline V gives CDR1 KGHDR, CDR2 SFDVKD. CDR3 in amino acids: CATSVTQGGGYTF.

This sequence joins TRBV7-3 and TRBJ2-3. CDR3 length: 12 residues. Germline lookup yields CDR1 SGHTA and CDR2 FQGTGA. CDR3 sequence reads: CASSSATDTQYF.

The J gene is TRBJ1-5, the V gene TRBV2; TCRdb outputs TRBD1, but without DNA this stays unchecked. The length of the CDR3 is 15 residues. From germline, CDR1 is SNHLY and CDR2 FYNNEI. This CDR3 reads CASDRDSLSNQPQHF.

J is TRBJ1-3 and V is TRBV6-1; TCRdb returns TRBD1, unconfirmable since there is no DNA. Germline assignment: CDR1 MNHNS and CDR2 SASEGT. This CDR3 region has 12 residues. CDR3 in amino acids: CASSSFRDTIYF.